The 3 T cell receptor beta chains presented below share a single source sample, sequenced in a study of neoadjuvant nivolumab and ipilimumab in lung cancer. TCRdb keeps only in-frame clones here, not all; method: immunoSEQ multiplex PCR. Counted here are about 25,000 clones, approximately 78% occurring once; the ten biggest clones make up around 9.3%. The sample was tumor tissue, taken after neoadjuvant nivolumab, alone or with ipilimumab, at or shortly before surgery. These receptors all stem from an adult with non-small cell lung cancer.

The V and J genes are TRBV7-2 and TRBJ2-3, with 9 bases fitting TRBD1. Trimming removed 4 bases from V and 3 bases from J; junction bases left unmatched: 8. The CDR3 is 16 amino acids. Germline CDR1 is SGHTA and CDR2 is FQGNSA. CDR3 bases: TGTGCCAGCAGCTCCCCCCGGGACAGGGTAACAGATACGCAGTATTTT. The encoded protein is CASSSPRDRVTDTQYF.

Written as DNA, the CDR3 is TGTGCTAGTGGTTTTGGGTACCAAGAGACCCAGTACTTC. Its translation: CASGFGYQETQYF. The rearrangement links TRBV12-5 to TRBJ2-5; no firm D call. Germline V CDR1 and CDR2: LGHNT, FRNRAP. Trimming stripped 3 bases from V and 0 bases from J, with 5 bases between. The CDR3 runs to 13 residues.

The chain employs TRBV29-1 and TRBJ2-6; 7 nucleotides align to TRBD2. V was pared by 5 bases and J by 4 bases, with 5 bases of the junction left unmatched. Germline CDR1 reads SQVTM; CDR2 reads ANQGSEA. The CDR3 is 14 amino acids. This CDR3 reads CSVLAGAGANVLTF. CDR3 nucleotides: TGCAGCGTTCTTGCGGGAGCAGGGGCCAACGTCCTGACTTTC.